Listed here is a single T cell receptor beta chain. TCRdb keeps only in-frame clones here, not all; method: immunoSEQ multiplex PCR. The sample lists fewer than 250,000 clones, 85% to 90% occurring once. The sample comes from a study of blood T cell repertoires in COVID-19. V lost 4 bases and J lost 7, with 14 bases in between. CDR1 and CDR2 from the germline V gene are LNHDA and SQIVND (reference sequence). The CDR3 extends over 14 amino acids. What was sequenced was peripheral blood. J is TRBJ1-5 and V is TRBV19; maybe TRBD1 (6 bases). This receptor was taken from a human donor in a cohort sampled during active COVID-19. The CDR3 region has the DNA TGTGCCAGTAGTAAAGGACAGTCGGGGCAGCCCCAGCATTTT. This gives the protein CASSKGQSGQPQHF.